This T cell receptor beta chain was sequenced during a study of beta chain features in type 1 diabetes. About the study: Similarity in age, gender and cell yields was seen between patients and healthy donors. Findings and limits, study-wide: There was a moderate but significant shortening of TCRB CDR3s in all four CD4+ subsets of Type 1 diabetes patients. Unsettled here was the matter of whether HLA type influences TCRB rearrangement.

As to this clone: What it recognizes is unknown.

CD45RO/CCR7/CD25/CD127/CD95/CD27 staining was used to isolate CD4+ naive, central memory, regulatory and stem cell-like memory cells by sorting. Once sorted, every population was more than 95% pure. The entirety of the isolated RNA underwent reverse transcription, so expressed TCRB transcripts were sequenced. The table came from immunoSEQ multiplex PCR; TCRdb's copy has only in-frame clones and leaves some out. The table records 250,000 to 300,000 clones, roughly a quarter of them present only once. Germline lookup yields CDR1 SGHTA and CDR2 FQGTGA. The length of the CDR3 is 14 residues. The germline V and J ends were trimmed by 5 bases and 4 bases, with 14 bases remaining between them.

The sequence derives from a woman in her twenties or thirties with type 1 diabetes. Sequencing input: naive CD4+ T cells from blood. The V call is TRBV7-3, the J call TRBJ1-1, with D possibly being TRBD1 (6 bases). The CDR3 DNA reads as TGTGCCAGCAGCGCCAACGGACAGAGCACTGAAGCTTTCTTT. Its translation is CASSANGQSTEAFF. Filled out from reference TRBV7-3 and TRBJ1-1, the complete variable domain reads GAGVSQTPSNKVTEKGKYVELRCDPISGHTALYWYRQSLGQGPEFLIYFQGTGAADDSGLPNDRFFAVRPEGSVSTLKIQRTERGDSAVYLCASSANGQSTEAFFGQGTRLTVV.